The text below deals with one TCR beta chain. Its antigen is unknown. The data were taken from a study of T cell responses to AZD1222 COVID-19 vaccine. Study-wide findings and caveats: Repertoire collection took place solely once the T cell response had peaked.

Trimming left V 7 bases short and J 1 base short, with 12 bases between. The CDR3 spans 14 residues. The V gene's germline CDR1 is SGHAT and CDR2 FQNNGV. The data were produced by immunoSEQ multiplex PCR, yet TCRdb's version contains in-frame clones alone and is incomplete. The profile shows 240,000 or so clones, more than 80% of them singletons. Sequencing used peripheral blood, obtained on day 0 of AZD1222 vaccination. V usage is TRBV11-2 and J usage is TRBJ2-3; D might be TRBD1 or TRBD2, each matching 5 bases. The receptor was derived from an adult in good health. CDR3 bases: TGTGCCAGCACCTTGAGGGGCGGCACAGATACGCAGTATTTT. Its protein product is CASTLRGGTDTQYF.